This T cell receptor (beta chain) was profiled in a study of cytomegalovirus exposure and HLA in healthy donors. Study findings and constraints: Upon later analysis, HLA-associated TCR beta chains proved more clonally expanded than other, equally common chains.

About this clone itself: Its specificity is not known.

PCR was performed using 60 Vbeta and 13 Jbeta primers. Method: immunoSEQ multiplex PCR; TCRdb's copy keeps in-frame clones and lacks some. The table lists 100,000 to 150,000 clones, less than 85% of them singletons. Trimming took 0 bases from V and 9 from J, leaving 13 bases between them. The CDR3 is 14 amino acids. In germline, CDR1 is SGHRS, CDR2 YFSETQ. What was sequenced was PBMCs. The rearrangement uses TRBV5-1 and TRBJ2-1, with D unclear. The sequence came from a man younger than 30 in good health and CMV-seropositive. CDR3 coding DNA: TGCGCCAGCAGCTTGGCCTCTGGCACGGGTGAGCAGTTCTTC. This sequence encodes CASSLASGTGEQFF.